This T cell receptor beta chain was observed in a study of shared clonotypes between healthy human individuals. Whole-study findings and limits: Large depth notwithstanding, sorted-subset sequencing proved incomplete by rarefaction.

Produced via immunoSEQ multiplex PCR; TCRdb's table is partial and in-frame only. The sample consists of about 680,000 clones, about 91% of them appearing once. Positively selected for CCR7, the CD45RO-negative cells used as naive CD8 cells excluded terminally differentiated effector memory CD45RA+ cells. This clone was detected a few times. The antigen is unknown. The sample was naive CD8+ T cells sorted from blood. This receptor was taken from a man aged 30-40 years in good health.

As DNA, the CDR3 is TGTGCCAGCAGCTCTCCCTTGGTGGACGAGCAGTACTTC. It yields the protein CASSSPLVDEQYF. The V gene is TRBV7-9, the J gene TRBJ2-7; no firm D call. Germline values: CDR1 SEHNR, CDR2 FQNEAQ (reference sequence). Trimming pared 4 bases from V and 5 bases from J, leaving 12 bases between. CDR3 size: 13 residues.